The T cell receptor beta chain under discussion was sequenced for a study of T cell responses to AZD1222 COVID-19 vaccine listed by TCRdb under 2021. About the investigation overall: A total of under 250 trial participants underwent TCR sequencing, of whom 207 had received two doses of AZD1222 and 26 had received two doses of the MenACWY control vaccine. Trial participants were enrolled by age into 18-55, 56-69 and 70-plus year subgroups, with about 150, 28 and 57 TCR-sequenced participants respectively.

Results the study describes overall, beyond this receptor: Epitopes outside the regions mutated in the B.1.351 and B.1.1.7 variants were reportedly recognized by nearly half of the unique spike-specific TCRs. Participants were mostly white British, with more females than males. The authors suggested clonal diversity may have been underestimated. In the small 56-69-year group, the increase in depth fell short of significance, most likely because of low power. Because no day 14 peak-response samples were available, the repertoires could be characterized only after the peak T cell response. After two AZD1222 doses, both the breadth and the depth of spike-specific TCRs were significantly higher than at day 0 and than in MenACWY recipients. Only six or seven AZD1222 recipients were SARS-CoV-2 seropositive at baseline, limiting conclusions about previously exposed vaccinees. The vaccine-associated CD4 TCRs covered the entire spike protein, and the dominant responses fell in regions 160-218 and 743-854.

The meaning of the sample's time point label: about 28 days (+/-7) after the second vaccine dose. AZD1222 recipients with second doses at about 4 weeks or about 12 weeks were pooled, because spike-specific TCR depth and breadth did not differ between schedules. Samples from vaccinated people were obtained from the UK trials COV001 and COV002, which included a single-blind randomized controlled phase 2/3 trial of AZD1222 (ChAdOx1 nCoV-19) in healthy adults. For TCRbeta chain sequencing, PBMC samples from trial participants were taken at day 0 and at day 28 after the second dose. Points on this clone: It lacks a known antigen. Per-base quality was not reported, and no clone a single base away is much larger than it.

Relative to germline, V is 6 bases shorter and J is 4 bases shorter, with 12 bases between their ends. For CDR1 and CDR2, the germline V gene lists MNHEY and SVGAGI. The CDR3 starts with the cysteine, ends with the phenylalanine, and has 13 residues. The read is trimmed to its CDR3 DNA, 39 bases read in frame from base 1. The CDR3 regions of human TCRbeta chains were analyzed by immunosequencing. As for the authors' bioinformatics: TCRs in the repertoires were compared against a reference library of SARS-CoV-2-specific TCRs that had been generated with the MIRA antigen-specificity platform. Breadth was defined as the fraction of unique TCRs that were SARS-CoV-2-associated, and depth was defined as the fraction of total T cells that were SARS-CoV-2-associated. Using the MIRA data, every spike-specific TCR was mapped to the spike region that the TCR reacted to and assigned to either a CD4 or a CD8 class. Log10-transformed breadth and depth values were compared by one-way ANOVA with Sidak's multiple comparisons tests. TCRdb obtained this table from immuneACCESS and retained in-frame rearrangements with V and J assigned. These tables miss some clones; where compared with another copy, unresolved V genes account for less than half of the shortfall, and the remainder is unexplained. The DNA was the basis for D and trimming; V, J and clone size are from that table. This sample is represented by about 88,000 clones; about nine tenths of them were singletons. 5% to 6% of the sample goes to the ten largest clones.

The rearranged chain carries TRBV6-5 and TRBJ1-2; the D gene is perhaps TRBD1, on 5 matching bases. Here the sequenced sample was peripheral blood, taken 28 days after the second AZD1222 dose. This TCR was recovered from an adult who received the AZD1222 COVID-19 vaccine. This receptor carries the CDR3 CASSPGTRYGYTF. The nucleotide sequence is TGTGCCAGCAGCCCCGGGACGCGCTATGGCTACACCTTC.